The rows below give T cell receptor beta chains drawn from one sample of a study of shared clonotypes between healthy human individuals. Generated by immunoSEQ multiplex PCR, the TCRdb table keeps only in-frame clones and is missing some. Of over 950,000 clones listed, 77% were seen once; the top ten hold about 0.94%. Specimen: memory CD4+ T cells from PBMCs. The receptors stem from a man younger than 35 in good health. Some clones in this sample may be carry-over from other donors' samples. Both conserved end residues are part of each CDR3. D genes are given only for firm matches. Only part of the rows carry a size: once, few, many, or a class if the clone is expanded.

V gene: TRBV6-5; clone size: NA; D gene: TRBD2; J gene: TRBJ2-1; CDR3 protein: CASSYSSGSSYNEQFF; CDR3 DNA: TGTGCCAGCAGTTACTCTAGCGGGAGCTCCTACAATGAGCAGTTCTTC
V gene: TRBV10-2; clone size: once; D gene: NA; J gene: TRBJ2-5; CDR3 protein: CASRRDKQETQYF; CDR3 DNA: TGCGCCAGCAGGAGGGACAAGCAAGAGACCCAGTACTTC
V gene: TRBV29-1; clone size: NA; D gene: TRBD2; J gene: TRBJ2-7; CDR3 protein: CSVEEDWRESRSYEQYF; CDR3 DNA: TGCAGCGTTGAGGAAGACTGGCGGGAGTCGAGGTCCTACGAGCAGTACTTC
V gene: TRBV7-9; clone size: NA; D gene: TRBD1; J gene: TRBJ2-7; CDR3 protein: CASSLQGAGYEQYF; CDR3 DNA: TGTGCCAGCAGCTTACAGGGGGCGGGCTACGAGCAGTACTTC
V gene: TRBV5-1; clone size: NA; D gene: TRBD2; J gene: TRBJ2-5; CDR3 protein: CASSREGQETQYF; CDR3 DNA: TGCGCCAGCAGCCGGGAGGGCCAGGAGACCCAGTACTTC
V gene: TRBV4-3; clone size: NA; D gene: NA; J gene: TRBJ2-1; CDR3 protein: CASRSRAGLLNEQFF; CDR3 DNA: TGCGCCAGCAGGTCTCGTGCGGGGCTATTGAATGAGCAGTTCTTC
V gene: TRBV30; clone size: NA; D gene: NA; J gene: TRBJ2-2; CDR3 protein: CAWRRLTNTGELFF; CDR3 DNA: TGTGCCTGGCGACGGCTCACGAACACCGGGGAGCTGTTTTTT
V gene: TRBV5-1; clone size: once; D gene: NA; J gene: TRBJ2-3; CDR3 protein: CASSLRLSGSSTDTQYF; CDR3 DNA: TGCGCCAGCAGCTTGCGGTTGAGCGGCTCTAGCACAGATACGCAGTATTTT
V gene: TRBV5-6; clone size: NA; D gene: NA; J gene: TRBJ2-7; CDR3 protein: CASSLDPRGEYEQYF; CDR3 DNA: TGTGCCAGCAGCTTGGATCCTAGAGGGGAATACGAGCAGTACTTC
V gene: TRBV7-2; clone size: NA; D gene: TRBD1; J gene: TRBJ2-6; CDR3 protein: CASSHDRALSGANVLTF; CDR3 DNA: TGTGCCAGCAGCCACGACAGGGCTCTTTCTGGGGCCAACGTCCTGACTTTC
V gene: TRBV7-3; clone size: NA; D gene: NA; J gene: TRBJ2-5; CDR3 protein: CASSLTNRRQETQYF; CDR3 DNA: TGTGCCAGCAGCTTAACGAACAGGCGACAAGAGACCCAGTACTTC
V gene: TRBV5-5; clone size: NA; D gene: NA; J gene: TRBJ2-7; CDR3 protein: CASSFRGTYEQYF; CDR3 DNA: TGTGCCAGCAGCTTTCGAGGGACTTACGAGCAGTACTTC
V gene: TRBV5-1; clone size: NA; D gene: NA; J gene: TRBJ1-5; CDR3 protein: CASSLGPLYSNQPQHF; CDR3 DNA: TGCGCCAGCAGCTTGGGGCCGCTCTATAGCAATCAGCCCCAGCATTTT
V gene: TRBV10-1; clone size: once; D gene: NA; J gene: TRBJ1-4; CDR3 protein: CASSPRVGGGDEKLFF; CDR3 DNA: TGCGCCTCATCCCCCAGGGTGGGAGGGGGAGATGAAAAACTGTTTTTT
V gene: TRBV29-1; clone size: once; D gene: NA; J gene: TRBJ2-7; CDR3 protein: CSVALPGGPYEQYF; CDR3 DNA: TGCAGCGTTGCCCTCCCCGGAGGGCCCTACGAGCAGTACTTC
V gene: TRBV27; clone size: NA; D gene: TRBD2; J gene: TRBJ2-7; CDR3 protein: CASNPTSGRAHEQYF; CDR3 DNA: TGTGCCAGCAACCCTACCAGCGGGAGGGCCCACGAGCAGTACTTC
V gene: TRBV2; clone size: NA; D gene: NA; J gene: TRBJ2-7; CDR3 protein: CASLPGSYEQYF; CDR3 DNA: TGTGCCAGTCTACCCGGCTCCTACGAGCAGTACTTC
V gene: TRBV11-3; clone size: NA; D gene: NA; J gene: TRBJ2-5; CDR3 protein: CASSPNMGETQYF; CDR3 DNA: TGTGCCAGCAGCCCCAATATGGGGGAGACCCAGTACTTC
V gene: TRBV5-6; clone size: NA; D gene: NA; J gene: TRBJ2-5; CDR3 protein: CASSSPGFQETQYF; CDR3 DNA: TGTGCCAGCAGCTCCCCGGGCTTCCAAGAGACCCAGTACTTC
V gene: TRBV27; clone size: NA; D gene: TRBD1; J gene: TRBJ2-2; CDR3 protein: CASSRQGSTGELFF; CDR3 DNA: TGTGCCAGCAGTCGACAGGGGTCCACCGGGGAGCTGTTTTTT
V gene: TRBV28; clone size: NA; D gene: TRBD2; J gene: TRBJ2-1; CDR3 protein: CASTGLAGDEQFF; CDR3 DNA: TGTGCCAGTACGGGACTAGCGGGAGATGAGCAGTTCTTC
V gene: TRBV2; clone size: NA; D gene: NA; J gene: TRBJ2-5; CDR3 protein: CASSEVGFGQETQYF; CDR3 DNA: TGTGCCAGCAGTGAAGTCGGCTTCGGCCAAGAGACCCAGTACTTC
V gene: TRBV29-1; clone size: NA; D gene: TRBD1; J gene: TRBJ2-1; CDR3 protein: CSDSGQGFREQFF; CDR3 DNA: TGCAGCGATTCTGGACAGGGGTTTAGAGAGCAGTTCTTC
V gene: TRBV6-1; clone size: few; D gene: NA; J gene: TRBJ1-4; CDR3 protein: CASTLGNWGEKLFF; CDR3 DNA: TGTGCCAGCACCCTGGGGAACTGGGGGGAAAAACTGTTTTTT
V gene: TRBV21-1; clone size: few; D gene: NA; J gene: TRBJ2-7; CDR3 protein: CASSKDSPEHEQYF; CDR3 DNA: TGTGCCAGCAGCAAAGACAGCCCCGAGCACGAGCAGTACTTC
V gene: TRBV5-1; clone size: NA; D gene: TRBD1; J gene: TRBJ2-4; CDR3 protein: CASSLVPGGVQNIQYF; CDR3 DNA: TGCGCCAGCAGCTTGGTCCCAGGGGGCGTGCAAAACATTCAGTACTTC
V gene: TRBV5-1; clone size: NA; D gene: TRBD2; J gene: TRBJ2-2; CDR3 protein: CASSYLTSGSTGELFF; CDR3 DNA: TGCGCCAGCAGCTACCTGACTAGCGGGAGCACCGGGGAGCTGTTTTTT
V gene: TRBV2; clone size: NA; D gene: NA; J gene: TRBJ1-1; CDR3 protein: CASSLGHHTEAFF; CDR3 DNA: TGTGCCAGCAGTCTGGGACACCACACTGAAGCTTTCTTT
V gene: TRBV7-9; clone size: NA; D gene: NA; J gene: TRBJ2-5; CDR3 protein: CASSLFDTKQETQYF; CDR3 DNA: TGTGCCAGCAGCTTATTTGACACGAAGCAAGAGACCCAGTACTTC
V gene: TRBV5-5; clone size: NA; D gene: NA; J gene: TRBJ2-2; CDR3 protein: CASSSADSRTGELFF; CDR3 DNA: TGTGCCAGCAGCTCCGCCGACAGTCGGACCGGGGAGCTGTTTTTT
V gene: TRBV19; clone size: NA; D gene: NA; J gene: TRBJ1-1; CDR3 protein: CASSRGRVNTEAFF; CDR3 DNA: TGTGCCAGTAGTAGGGGACGGGTGAACACTGAAGCTTTCTTT
V gene: TRBV7-9; clone size: few; D gene: NA; J gene: TRBJ1-1; CDR3 protein: CASSLEAPGAFF; CDR3 DNA: TGTGCCAGCAGCTTAGAGGCACCGGGGGCTTTCTTT
V gene: TRBV27; clone size: NA; D gene: NA; J gene: TRBJ2-3; CDR3 protein: CASSLSSTQYF; CDR3 DNA: TGTGCCAGCAGTTTATCCAGTACGCAGTATTTT
V gene: TRBV29-1; clone size: NA; D gene: TRBD1; J gene: TRBJ1-3; CDR3 protein: CSVGTGGNTIYF; CDR3 DNA: TGCAGCGTTGGGACAGGCGGAAACACCATATATTTT
V gene: TRBV14; clone size: NA; D gene: NA; J gene: TRBJ1-3; CDR3 protein: CASSQDAANTIYF; CDR3 DNA: TGTGCCAGCAGCCAAGATGCCGCAAACACCATATATTTT
V gene: TRBV6-1; clone size: once; D gene: TRBD1; J gene: TRBJ2-7; CDR3 protein: CASTTGGSSRYEQYF; CDR3 DNA: TGTGCCAGCACCACAGGGGGCTCATCACGCTACGAGCAGTACTTC
V gene: TRBV18; clone size: once; D gene: TRBD1; J gene: TRBJ1-4; CDR3 protein: CASSSGGTGSEKLFF; CDR3 DNA: TGTGCCAGCTCATCAGGAGGGACAGGGAGTGAAAAACTGTTTTTT
V gene: TRBV6-5; clone size: NA; D gene: NA; J gene: TRBJ1-1; CDR3 protein: CASSSGNKAFF; CDR3 DNA: TGTGCCAGCAGTTCCGGCAACAAAGCTTTCTTT
V gene: TRBV19; clone size: NA; D gene: NA; J gene: TRBJ2-2; CDR3 protein: CASTKPGQLYTGELFF; CDR3 DNA: TGTGCCAGTACCAAGCCAGGACAGCTTTACACCGGGGAGCTGTTTTTT
V gene: TRBV6-1; clone size: few; D gene: NA; J gene: TRBJ2-2; CDR3 protein: CASSELRITTNTGELFF; CDR3 DNA: TGTGCCAGCAGCGAACTCCGGATTACCACGAACACCGGGGAGCTGTTTTTT
V gene: TRBV6-5; clone size: NA; D gene: NA; J gene: TRBJ2-2; CDR3 protein: CASSPSYTAGELFF; CDR3 DNA: TGTGCCAGCAGTCCCAGCTATACCGCCGGGGAGCTGTTTTTT
V gene: TRBV6-5; clone size: NA; D gene: NA; J gene: TRBJ1-1; CDR3 protein: CASSYHRATEAFF; CDR3 DNA: TGTGCCAGCAGTTACCACAGGGCCACTGAAGCTTTCTTT
V gene: TRBV7-9; clone size: many; D gene: TRBD1; J gene: TRBJ2-7; CDR3 protein: CASSATQGPYEQYF; CDR3 DNA: TGTGCCAGCAGCGCGACACAGGGGCCCTACGAGCAGTACTTC
V gene: TRBV19; clone size: NA; D gene: NA; J gene: TRBJ2-7; CDR3 protein: CASSSSQISSYEQYF; CDR3 DNA: TGTGCCAGTAGTAGTAGCCAAATCAGCTCCTACGAGCAGTACTTC
V gene: TRBV7-2; clone size: NA; D gene: TRBD2; J gene: TRBJ2-3; CDR3 protein: CASSFRRTSDSTDTQYF; CDR3 DNA: TGTGCCAGCAGCTTCCGAAGGACTAGCGATAGCACAGATACGCAGTATTTT
V gene: TRBV7-3; clone size: NA; D gene: TRBD1; J gene: TRBJ1-6; CDR3 protein: CASSLGTENSPLHF; CDR3 DNA: TGTGCCAGCAGCTTAGGGACAGAGAATTCACCCCTCCACTTT
V gene: TRBV18; clone size: once; D gene: NA; J gene: TRBJ2-7; CDR3 protein: CASSHPGGGSTYEQYF; CDR3 DNA: TGTGCCAGCTCCCATCCGGGGGGCGGGTCGACCTACGAGCAGTACTTC
V gene: TRBV7-6; clone size: NA; D gene: NA; J gene: TRBJ2-3; CDR3 protein: CASSPTLTDTQYF; CDR3 DNA: TGTGCCAGCAGCCCAACCCTCACAGATACGCAGTATTTT
V gene: TRBV7-9; clone size: NA; D gene: NA; J gene: TRBJ1-1; CDR3 protein: CASSLKGTSEAFF; CDR3 DNA: TGTGCCAGCAGCTTGAAGGGGACGAGTGAAGCTTTCTTT
V gene: TRBV11-2; clone size: NA; D gene: TRBD2; J gene: TRBJ2-1; CDR3 protein: CASSLDGSSGRSSYNEQFF; CDR3 DNA: TGTGCCAGCAGCTTAGATGGGTCTAGCGGGAGAAGCTCCTACAATGAGCAGTTCTTC
V gene: TRBV30; clone size: few; D gene: NA; J gene: TRBJ1-1; CDR3 protein: CAWKLNTEAFF; CDR3 DNA: TGTGCCTGGAAGCTGAACACTGAAGCTTTCTTT
V gene: TRBV5-6; clone size: NA; D gene: NA; J gene: TRBJ2-1; CDR3 protein: CASSLASGLIYNEQFF; CDR3 DNA: TGTGCCAGCAGCTTGGCTTCCGGACTCATTTACAATGAGCAGTTCTTC
V gene: TRBV11-2; clone size: NA; D gene: NA; J gene: TRBJ2-2; CDR3 protein: CASSLVARASTGELFF; CDR3 DNA: TGTGCCAGCAGCTTAGTGGCCAGGGCTAGCACCGGGGAGCTGTTTTTT
V gene: TRBV9; clone size: NA; D gene: TRBD2; J gene: TRBJ2-7; CDR3 protein: CASSISGLAGVEQYF; CDR3 DNA: TGTGCCAGCAGCATCTCGGGGCTAGCGGGAGTCGAGCAGTACTTC
V gene: TRBV5-1; clone size: NA; D gene: TRBD2; J gene: TRBJ2-3; CDR3 protein: CASSLEGTSKDTQYF; CDR3 DNA: TGCGCCAGCAGCTTAGAAGGGACTAGCAAGGATACGCAGTATTTT
V gene: TRBV2; clone size: many; D gene: NA; J gene: TRBJ1-1; CDR3 protein: CASNFFMNTEAFF; CDR3 DNA: TGTGCCAGCAACTTCTTTATGAACACTGAAGCTTTCTTT
V gene: TRBV7-9; clone size: once; D gene: NA; J gene: TRBJ1-4; CDR3 protein: CASSRQSVEKLFF; CDR3 DNA: TGTGCCAGCAGCCGGCAGTCCGTCGAAAAACTGTTTTTT